This TCR beta chain comes out of a study of T cells in Graves' hyperthyroidism and ophthalmopathy. On this clonotype itself: As yet, its antigen is unknown. An end of the junction differs from the germline gene, which may be a read error.

Germline V CDR1 and CDR2: SEHNR, FQNEAQ (reference sequence). There are 14 residues in the CDR3. An absence of ophthalmopathy progression within 18 months meant stable Graves' hyperthyroidism. Whole-study findings and limits: Blood held most thyroid clonotypes expanded above 0.001 frequency. Ophthalmopathy was separated from stable hyperthyroidism by a 13 V-J model.

Amplification targeted TCR beta CDR3 regions from RNA transcripts. A set of HTBI primers served as the primers for a first-round RT-PCR of the TCR CDR3. A single record per CDR3 protein comes from TCRdb applying MiXCR to the multiplex PCR reads. The profile covers some 510,000 distinct CDR3 sequences, with about half appearing a single time and approximately 8.2% taken by the ten largest. The V call is TRBV7-9, the J call TRBJ2-7, with 11 bases aligning to TRBD2. Sequenced material: peripheral blood or thyroid tissue (not recorded which). The origin of this receptor is a woman between 18 and 29 years old with Graves' hyperthyroidism. CDR3 residues: CASSLDLAGGEQYF. The CDR3 DNA is TGCGCCAGCAGCTTGGATCTAGCGGGAGGCGAGCAGTACTTC.